A selection of T cell receptor beta chains follows, all from one sample in a study of blood T cells in healthy people across ages. Using its own MiXCR run on the 5' RACE reads, TCRdb lists one record per CDR3 protein. The data contain roughly 1.5 million distinct CDR3 sequences, less than 45% of them singletons. The sequenced material came from blood. The receptors shown here come from a woman aged 18 to 35 in good health. The CDR3 runs from the conserved cysteine through the conserved F or W. A D gene is named only where the DNA matches it firmly. Expanded clones are given a class, and other clones once, few, many or no size at all.

NA	TRBV7-9	TRBJ2-5	NA	CASSLALREDETQYF	TGTGCCAGCAGCTTAGCGCTTAGGGAGGACGAGACCCAGTACTTC
TRBD1	TRBV7-9	TRBJ2-7	NA	CASSSPTGAYEQYF	TGTGCCAGCAGCTCGCCGACAGGGGCGTACGAGCAGTACTTC
NA	TRBV4-3	TRBJ2-7	few	CASSQDFGQTYEQYF	TGCGCCAGCAGCCAAGATTTTGGACAGACATACGAGCAGTACTTC
NA	TRBV4-3	TRBJ1-1	NA	CASSHLEGGMNTEAFF	TGCGCCAGCAGCCATCTCGAGGGAGGAATGAACACTGAAGCTTTCTTT
NA	TRBV12-3/TRBV12-4	TRBJ1-5	NA	CASSFGQRALGNQPQHF	TGTGCCAGCAGTTTCGGGCAAAGGGCCCTCGGCAATCAGCCCCAGCATTTT
NA	TRBV5-1	TRBJ2-7	NA	CASSNGPQGFGVNEQYF	TGCGCCAGCAGCAATGGACCCCAGGGGTTTGGAGTCAACGAGCAGTACTTC
TRBD2	TRBV20-1	TRBJ2-1	NA	CSARAAGGGGYNEQFF	TGCAGTGCTAGAGCAGCGGGAGGGGGAGGGTACAATGAGCAGTTCTTC
TRBD1	TRBV20-1	TRBJ1-1	NA	CSASGGQWDTEAFF	TGCAGTGCTAGTGGGGGACAGTGGGACACTGAAGCTTTCTTT
TRBD2	TRBV20-1	TRBJ2-2	once	CSVPKRGVTGELFF	TGCAGTGTTCCGAAGCGGGGGGTCACCGGGGAGCTGTTTTTT
NA	TRBV29-1	TRBJ2-1	few	CSVEGHRAPKHEQFF	TGCAGCGTTGAGGGGCACAGGGCCCCTAAGCATGAGCAGTTCTTC
NA	TRBV14	TRBJ2-1	few	CASSQAQVWDEQFF	TGTGCCAGCAGCCAAGCACAGGTCTGGGATGAGCAGTTCTTC
TRBD2	TRBV27	TRBJ2-1	few	CASSLSLAGGTYNEQFF	TGTGCCAGCAGTTTGTCGCTAGCGGGGGGCACCTACAATGAGCAGTTCTTC
NA	TRBV4-3	TRBJ1-1	NA	CASSHSLTGSTEAFF	TGCGCCAGCAGCCATTCCCTGACAGGTTCCACTGAAGCTTTCTTT
NA	TRBV29-1	TRBJ2-7	NA	CSVKTHSYEQYF	TGCAGCGTTAAGACACACTCCTACGAGCAGTACTTC
NA	TRBV14	TRBJ2-5	NA	CASSQILQGTQYF	TGTGCCAGCAGCCAAATTCTTCAGGGAACCCAGTACTTC
NA	TRBV6-2/TRBV6-3	TRBJ1-5	NA	CASRGVASHNQPQHF	TGTGCCAGCAGAGGAGTTGCCAGTCATAATCAGCCCCAGCATTTT
NA	TRBV20-1	TRBJ2-7	few	CSARDITTEQYF	TGCAGTGCTAGAGATATAACTACCGAGCAGTACTTC
TRBD2	TRBV24-1	TRBJ2-5	NA	CATSDSKAGVETQYF	TGTGCCACCAGTGATTCGAAGGCGGGGGTTGAGACCCAGTACTTC
NA	TRBV4-1	TRBJ2-7	NA	CASSQERHEGYEQYF	TGCGCCAGCAGCCAAGAAAGACATGAAGGCTACGAGCAGTACTTC
NA	TRBV14	TRBJ2-7	NA	CAGTNDHHEQYF	TGTGCCGGCACCAACGATCATCACGAGCAGTACTTC
TRBD2	TRBV12-3/TRBV12-4	TRBJ2-3	few	CASSLVAGGQDTQYF	TGTGCCAGCAGTTTAGTAGCGGGGGGGCAAGATACGCAGTATTTT
TRBD2	TRBV9	TRBJ2-5	once	CASSVGFGPGLAAQETQYF	TGTGCCAGCAGCGTAGGTTTCGGGCCGGGACTAGCGGCCCAAGAGACCCAGTACTTC
NA	TRBV6-1	TRBJ2-6	few	CASSDVGSSGANVLTF	TGTGCCAGCAGTGACGTGGGAAGCTCTGGGGCCAACGTCCTGACTTTC
NA	TRBV20-1	TRBJ2-2	NA	CSARPGGTGELFF	TGCAGTGCTAGGCCGGGTGGCACCGGGGAGCTGTTTTTT
NA	TRBV27	TRBJ2-7	NA	CASSLGARAYYEQYF	TGTGCCAGCAGTTTAGGGGCTAGAGCCTATTACGAGCAGTACTTC
TRBD1	TRBV29-1	TRBJ2-3	NA	CSARPGQGSDTQYF	TGCAGCGCCCGACCCGGACAGGGGTCCGATACGCAGTATTTT
NA	TRBV7-6	TRBJ2-7	NA	CASSSRQGAAEQYF	TGTGCCAGCAGCTCGAGACAAGGGGCGGCCGAGCAGTACTTC
TRBD1	TRBV4-3	TRBJ1-5	NA	CASSHGTGEGQPQHF	TGCGCCAGCAGCCATGGGACAGGGGAGGGTCAGCCCCAGCATTTT
TRBD1	TRBV4-3	TRBJ2-1	NA	CASSQERRQGYNEQFF	TGCGCCAGCAGCCAAGAACGGAGACAGGGTTACAATGAGCAGTTCTTC
NA	TRBV10-3	TRBJ2-1	NA	CAISAGTTNEQFF	TGTGCCATCAGTGCCGGGACCACCAATGAGCAGTTCTTC